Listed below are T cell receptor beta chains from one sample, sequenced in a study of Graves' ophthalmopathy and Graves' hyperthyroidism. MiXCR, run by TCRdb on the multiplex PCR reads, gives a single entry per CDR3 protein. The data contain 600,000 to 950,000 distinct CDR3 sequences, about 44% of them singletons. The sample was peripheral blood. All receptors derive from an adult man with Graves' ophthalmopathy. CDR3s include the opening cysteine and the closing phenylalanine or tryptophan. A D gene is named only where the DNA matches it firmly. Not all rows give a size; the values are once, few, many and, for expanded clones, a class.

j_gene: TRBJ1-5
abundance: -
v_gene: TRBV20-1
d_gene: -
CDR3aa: CSARGQVYSNQPQHF
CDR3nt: TGCAGTGCTAGAGGACAGGTGTATAGCAATCAGCCCCAGCATTTT

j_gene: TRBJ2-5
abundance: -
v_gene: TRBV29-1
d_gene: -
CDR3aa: CSVGGSGAQGETQYF
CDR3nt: TGCAGCGTTGGGGGTTCTGGGGCGCAGGGGGAGACCCAGTACTTC

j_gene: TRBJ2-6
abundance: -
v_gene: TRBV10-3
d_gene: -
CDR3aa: CASSVAVRADSGANVLTF
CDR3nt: TGTGCCAGCAGCGTAGCGGTCAGGGCCGACTCTGGGGCCAACGTCCTGACTTTC

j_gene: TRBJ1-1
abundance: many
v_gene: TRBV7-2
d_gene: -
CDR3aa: CASSPWWGRETEAFF
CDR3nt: TGTGCCAGCAGTCCTTGGTGGGGGCGCGAAACTGAAGCTTTCTTT

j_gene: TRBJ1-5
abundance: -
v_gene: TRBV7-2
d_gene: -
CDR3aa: CASSSGAGYNQPQHF
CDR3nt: TGTGCCAGCAGCTCAGGGGCAGGGTATAATCAGCCCCAGCATTTT

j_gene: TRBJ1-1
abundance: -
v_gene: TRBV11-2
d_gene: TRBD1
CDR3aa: CASSALGQANTEAFF
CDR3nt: TGTGCCAGCAGCGCGCTGGGACAGGCTAACACTGAAGCTTTCTTT

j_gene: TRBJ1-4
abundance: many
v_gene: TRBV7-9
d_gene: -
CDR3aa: CASSLGGGDEKLFF
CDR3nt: TGCGCCAGCAGCTTGGGGGGCGGAGATGAAAAACTGTTTTTT

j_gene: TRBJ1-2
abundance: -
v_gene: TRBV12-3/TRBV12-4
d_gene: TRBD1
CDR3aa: CASSLQAGQGGGGYTF
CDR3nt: TGTGCCAGCAGTTTACAAGCGGGACAGGGTGGGGGAGGCTACACCTTC

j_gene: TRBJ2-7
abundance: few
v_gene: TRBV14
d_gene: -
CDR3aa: CASSPQVGFHEQYF
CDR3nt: TGTGCCAGCAGCCCCCAGGTCGGGTTCCACGAGCAGTACTTC

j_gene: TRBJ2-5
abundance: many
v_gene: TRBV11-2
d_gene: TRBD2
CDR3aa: CASSLPQTRGDETQYF
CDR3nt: TGTGCCAGCAGCTTACCACAAACTCGGGGGGACGAGACCCAGTACTTC

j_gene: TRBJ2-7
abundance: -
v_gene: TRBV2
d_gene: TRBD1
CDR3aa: CASKGAESSYEQYF
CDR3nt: TGTGCCAGCAAGGGGGCTGAGTCCTCCTACGAGCAGTACTTC

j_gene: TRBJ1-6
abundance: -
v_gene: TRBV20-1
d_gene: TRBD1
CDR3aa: CSARRQGDSPLHF
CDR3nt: TGCAGTGCTAGACGACAGGGAGATTCACCCCTCCACTTT

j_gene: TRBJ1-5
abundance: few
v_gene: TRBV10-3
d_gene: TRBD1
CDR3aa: CASSETGEPQPQHF
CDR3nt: TGTGCCAGCAGCGAAACAGGGGAGCCTCAGCCCCAGCATTTT

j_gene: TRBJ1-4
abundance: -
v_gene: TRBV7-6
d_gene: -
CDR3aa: CASSPPSGANEKLFF
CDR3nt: TGTGCCAGCTCACCACCTTCCGGAGCTAATGAAAAACTGTTTTTT

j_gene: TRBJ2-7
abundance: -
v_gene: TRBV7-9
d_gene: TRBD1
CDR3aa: CASGETSPRGHYEQYF
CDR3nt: TGTGCCAGCGGTGAGACTAGTCCCAGGGGGCACTACGAGCAGTACTTC

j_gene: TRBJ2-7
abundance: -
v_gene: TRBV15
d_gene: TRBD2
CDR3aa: CATSRVGTSGISYEQYF
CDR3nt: TGTGCCACCAGCAGAGTTGGGACTAGCGGGATCTCCTACGAGCAGTACTTC

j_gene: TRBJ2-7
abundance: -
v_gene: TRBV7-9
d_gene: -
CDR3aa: CASSSGYNEQYF
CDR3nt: TGTGCCAGCAGCTCCGGCTACAATGAGCAGTACTTC

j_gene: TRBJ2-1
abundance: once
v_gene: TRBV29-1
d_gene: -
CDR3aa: CSAGGRPNEQFF
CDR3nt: TGCAGCGCGGGGGGCCGACCCAATGAGCAGTTCTTC

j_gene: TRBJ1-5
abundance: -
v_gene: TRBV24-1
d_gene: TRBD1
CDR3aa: CATSDRKTGDQPQHF
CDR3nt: TGTGCCACCAGTGATAGGAAGACAGGGGATCAGCCCCAGCATTTT

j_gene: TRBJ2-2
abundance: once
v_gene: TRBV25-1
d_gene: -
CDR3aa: CASSVVLVGELFF
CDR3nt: TGTGCCAGCAGCGTTGTGCTCGTCGGGGAGCTGTTTTTT

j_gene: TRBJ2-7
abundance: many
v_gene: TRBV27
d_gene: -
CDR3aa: CASSSGTVSYEQYF
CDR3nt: TGTGCCAGCAGTTCGGGGACCGTCTCCTACGAGCAGTACTTC

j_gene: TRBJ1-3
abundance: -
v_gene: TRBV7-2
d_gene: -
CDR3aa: CASSLRQLSGDTIYF
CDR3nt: TGTGCCAGCAGCTTAAGGCAGCTCTCTGGAGACACCATATATTTT

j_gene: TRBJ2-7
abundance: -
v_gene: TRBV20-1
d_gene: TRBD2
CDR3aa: CSARDGGGTFYEQYF
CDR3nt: TGCAGTGCTAGGGACGGCGGGGGGACGTTCTACGAGCAGTACTTC

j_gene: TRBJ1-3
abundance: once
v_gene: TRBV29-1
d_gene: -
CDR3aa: CSSLDDYGYTMYF
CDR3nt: TGCAGCTCGCTGGACGACTATGGCTACACCATGTATTTT

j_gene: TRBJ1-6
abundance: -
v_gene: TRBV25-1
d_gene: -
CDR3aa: CASSFVAGPPLYNSPLHF
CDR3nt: TGTGCCAGCAGCTTCGTAGCAGGCCCCCCTCTGTATAATTCACCCCTCCACTTT

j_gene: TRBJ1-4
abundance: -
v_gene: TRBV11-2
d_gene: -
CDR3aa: CASSRTTDSEKLFF
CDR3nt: TGTGCCAGCAGTAGGACAACAGATAGTGAAAAACTGTTTTTT

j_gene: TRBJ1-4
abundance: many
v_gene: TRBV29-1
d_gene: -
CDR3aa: CSVTRGDANEKLFF
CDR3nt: TGCAGCGTTACCCGGGGCGATGCTAATGAAAAACTGTTTTTT

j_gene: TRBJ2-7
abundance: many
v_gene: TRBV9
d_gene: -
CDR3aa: CASSVTSTAEQYF
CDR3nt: TGTGCCAGCAGCGTAACGTCGACTGCCGAGCAGTACTTC

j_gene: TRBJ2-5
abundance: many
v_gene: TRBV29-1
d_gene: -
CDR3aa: CSVEDRGETQYF
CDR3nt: TGCAGCGTTGAGGACCGTGGAGAGACCCAGTACTTC

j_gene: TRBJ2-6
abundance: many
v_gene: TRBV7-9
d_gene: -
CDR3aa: CASRSFGAGANVLTF
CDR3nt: TGTGCCAGCAGGTCGTTCGGGGCTGGGGCCAACGTCCTGACTTTC

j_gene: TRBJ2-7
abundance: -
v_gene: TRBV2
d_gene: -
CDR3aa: CASSYSRAAYEQYF
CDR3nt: TGTGCCAGCAGTTACTCAAGGGCAGCCTACGAGCAGTACTTC

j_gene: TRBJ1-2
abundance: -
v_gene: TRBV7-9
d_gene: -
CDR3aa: CASSWRVRSSSGYTF
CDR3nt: TGTGCCAGCAGCTGGAGAGTCAGGAGTTCGAGTGGCTACACCTTC

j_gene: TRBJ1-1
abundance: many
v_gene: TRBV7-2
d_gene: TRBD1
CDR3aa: CASSATGDTEAFF
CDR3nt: TGTGCCAGCAGCGCGACAGGGGACACTGAAGCTTTCTTT

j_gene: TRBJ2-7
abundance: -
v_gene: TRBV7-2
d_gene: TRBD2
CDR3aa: CASSYSGGSTYEQYF
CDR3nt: TGTGCCAGCAGTTACTCGGGCGGGAGCACCTACGAGCAGTACTTC

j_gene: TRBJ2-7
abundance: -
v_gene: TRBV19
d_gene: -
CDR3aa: CASSRGRVYEQYF
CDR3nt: TGTGCCAGTAGTAGAGGGCGCGTCTACGAGCAGTACTTC

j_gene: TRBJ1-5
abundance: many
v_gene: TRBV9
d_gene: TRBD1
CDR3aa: CASSPTGVDNQPQHF
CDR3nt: TGTGCCAGCAGCCCGACAGGGGTTGACAATCAGCCCCAGCATTTT

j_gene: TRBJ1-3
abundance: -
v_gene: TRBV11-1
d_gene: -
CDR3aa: CASSSGQRRSGNTIYF
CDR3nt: TGTGCCAGCAGCTCCGGACAGAGACGCTCTGGAAACACCATATATTTT